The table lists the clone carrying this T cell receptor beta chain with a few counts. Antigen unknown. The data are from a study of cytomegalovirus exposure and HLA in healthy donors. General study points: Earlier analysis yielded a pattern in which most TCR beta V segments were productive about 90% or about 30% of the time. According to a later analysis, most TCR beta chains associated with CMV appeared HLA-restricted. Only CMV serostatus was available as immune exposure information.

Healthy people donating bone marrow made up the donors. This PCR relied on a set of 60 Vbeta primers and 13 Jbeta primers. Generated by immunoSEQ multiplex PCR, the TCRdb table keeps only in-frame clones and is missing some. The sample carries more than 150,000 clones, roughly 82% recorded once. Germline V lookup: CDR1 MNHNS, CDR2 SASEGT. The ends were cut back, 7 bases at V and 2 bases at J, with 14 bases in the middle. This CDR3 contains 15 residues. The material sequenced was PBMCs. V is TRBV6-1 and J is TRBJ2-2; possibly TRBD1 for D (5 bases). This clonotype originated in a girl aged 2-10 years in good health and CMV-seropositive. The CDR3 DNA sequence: TGTGCCAGCACCCCAACAGGTTATAACACCGGGGAGCTGTTTTTT. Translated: CASTPTGYNTGELFF.